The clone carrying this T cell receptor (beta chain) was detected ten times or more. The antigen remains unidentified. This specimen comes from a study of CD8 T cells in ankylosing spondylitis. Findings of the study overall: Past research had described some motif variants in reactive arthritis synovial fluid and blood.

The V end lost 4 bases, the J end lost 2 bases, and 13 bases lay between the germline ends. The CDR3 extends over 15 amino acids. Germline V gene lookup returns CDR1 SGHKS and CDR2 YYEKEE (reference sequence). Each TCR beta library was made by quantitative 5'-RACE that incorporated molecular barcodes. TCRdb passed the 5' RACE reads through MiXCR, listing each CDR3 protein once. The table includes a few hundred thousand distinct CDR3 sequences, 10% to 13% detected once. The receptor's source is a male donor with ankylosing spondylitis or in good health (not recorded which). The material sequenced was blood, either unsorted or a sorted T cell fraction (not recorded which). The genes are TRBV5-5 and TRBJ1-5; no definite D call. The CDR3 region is CASSPKQDGNQPQHF. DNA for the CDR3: TGTGCCAGCAGCCCAAAGCAGGATGGCAATCAGCCCCAGCATTTT.